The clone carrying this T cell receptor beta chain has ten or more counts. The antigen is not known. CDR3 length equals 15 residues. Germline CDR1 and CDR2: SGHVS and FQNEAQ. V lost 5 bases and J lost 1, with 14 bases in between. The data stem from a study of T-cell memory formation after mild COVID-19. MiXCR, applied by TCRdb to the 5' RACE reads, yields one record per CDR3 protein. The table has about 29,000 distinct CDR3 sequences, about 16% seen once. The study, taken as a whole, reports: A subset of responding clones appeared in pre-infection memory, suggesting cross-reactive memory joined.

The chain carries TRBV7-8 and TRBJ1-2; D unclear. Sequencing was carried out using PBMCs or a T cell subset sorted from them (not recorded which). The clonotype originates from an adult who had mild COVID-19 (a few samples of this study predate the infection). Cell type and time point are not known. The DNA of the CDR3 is TGTGCCAGCAGCCCATTACGGCGCAGTAACTATGGCTACACCTTC. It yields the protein CASSPLRRSNYGYTF.